This TCR beta chain was recovered during a study of blood T cell repertoires in COVID-19. The table came from immunoSEQ multiplex PCR; TCRdb's copy has only in-frame clones and leaves some out. Among 300,000 to 400,000 clones listed, 90% to 95% were seen once. CDR3 length equals 13 residues. V lost 6 bases and J 4 bases, leaving 9 bases between the germline ends. Germline lookup yields CDR1 MNHEY and CDR2 SMNVEV (reference sequence). The rearrangement links TRBV27 to TRBJ2-2; the D is unclear. Sequencing input: peripheral blood. This receptor was obtained from a woman in her late teens or twenties who had recovered from COVID-19. CDR3 loop: CASRGTGTGELFF. The CDR3 DNA follows: TGTGCCAGCAGGGGCACCGGCACCGGGGAGCTGTTTTTT.